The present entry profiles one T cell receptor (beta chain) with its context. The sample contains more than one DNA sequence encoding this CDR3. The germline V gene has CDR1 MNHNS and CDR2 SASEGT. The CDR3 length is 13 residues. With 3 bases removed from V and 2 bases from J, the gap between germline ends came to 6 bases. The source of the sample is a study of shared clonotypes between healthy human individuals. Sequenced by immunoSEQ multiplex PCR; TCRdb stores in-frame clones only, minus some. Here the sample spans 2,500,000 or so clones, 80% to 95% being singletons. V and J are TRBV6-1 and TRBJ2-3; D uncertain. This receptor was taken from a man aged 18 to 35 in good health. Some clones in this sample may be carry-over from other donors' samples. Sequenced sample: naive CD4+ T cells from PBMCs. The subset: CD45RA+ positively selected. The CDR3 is CASSDSITDTQYF. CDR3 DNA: TGTGCCAGCAGTGACTCCATCACAGATACGCAGTATTTT.